The 28 T cell receptor beta chains listed next were all sequenced from one sample in a study of control samples from healthy donors and cancer patients. The repertoire was sequenced with immunoSEQ multiplex PCR; TCRdb's copy has only in-frame clones and lacks some. The data hold some 130,000 clones, with about 95% observed a single time. The sequenced sample consisted of blood. The receptors stem from a man aged 30-40 years in good health.

This chain links TRBV6-4 with TRBJ2-3; no clear D. The CDR3 sequence is 14 residues long. Trimming took 0 bases from V and 1 from J, leaving 5 bases between them. Germline CDR1 is MRHNA and CDR2 is SNTAGT. CDR3 DNA sequence: TGTGCCAGCAGTGACTCGGGCGGCACAGATACGCAGTATTTT. Translated: CASSDSGGTDTQYF.

This clone was recorded only once. The chain employs TRBV27 and TRBJ2-5; D is undetermined. V lost 2 bases, J lost 11 bases, and 18 bases lay in between. Looked up from germline, CDR1 is MNHEY and CDR2 is SMNVEV (reference sequence). There are 14 residues in the CDR3. Here the CDR3 DNA reads TGTGCCAGCAGTTTAACGGGCGGCGATAACAGTCAGTACTTC. It encodes CASSLTGGDNSQYF.

The genes are TRBV4-1 and TRBJ1-2; tentatively, D is TRBD1 (6 bases). The CDR3 contains 13 residues. The V and J ends lost 3 bases and 3 bases respectively, with 8 bases between them. Germline V lookup: CDR1 MGHRA, CDR2 YSYEKL. This CDR3 reads CASSHGGDYGYTF. DNA for the CDR3: TGCGCCAGCAGCCACGGGGGCGACTATGGCTACACCTTC.

The chain recombines TRBV19 with TRBJ1-5; maybe TRBD1 (5 bases). The CDR3 contains 16 residues. Germline values: CDR1 LNHDA, CDR2 SQIVND (reference sequence). The V end was cut by 7 bases, the J end by 1 base, with 17 bases between. CDR3 sequence (DNA): TGTGCCAGTACCGAGACGCAGGGAGGGAGCAATCAGCCCCAGCATTTT. This gives the protein CASTETQGGSNQPQHF.

The chain has TRBV5-4 and TRBJ1-3; D is perhaps TRBD1 (5 bases). The germline gives CDR1 SGHNT, CDR2 YYREEE (reference sequence). This CDR3 is 16 amino acids long. V was shortened by 0 bases and J by 4 bases, with 14 bases between the two germline ends. Here the CDR3 reads CASSLGDPAGGNTIYF. CDR3 nucleotide sequence: TGTGCCAGCAGCTTGGGGGACCCTGCTGGCGGAAACACCATATATTTT.

The chain is built from TRBV4-3 and TRBJ1-3; 9 bases agree with TRBD1. Germline assignment: CDR1 LGHNA and CDR2 YSLEER. This CDR3 has 15 residues. V shed 1 base, J shed 4 bases, and the junction held 2 bases outside the gene matches. The CDR3 is CASSQGTGVGNTIYF. The CDR3 nucleotides read TGCGCCAGCAGCCAAGGGACAGGGGTCGGAAACACCATATATTTT.

The chain combines TRBV10-3 with TRBJ1-6; D is perhaps TRBD1 (5 bases). Trimming stripped 6 bases from V and 6 bases from J, with 6 bases between. Germline V gives CDR1 ENHRY, CDR2 SYGVKD. The CDR3 contains 12 residues. The CDR3 region is CAISQGNSPLHF. The CDR3 DNA is TGTGCCATCAGCCAGGGTAATTCACCCCTCCACTTT.

The V and J genes are TRBV5-1 and TRBJ1-4; no definite D call. Germline-derived CDR1 and CDR2 are SGHRS and YFSETQ. There are 14 residues in the CDR3. The V gene lost 0 bases and the J gene lost 7 bases, with 10 bases spanning the gap. The CDR3 sequence is CASSLGVGSEKLFF. The CDR3 region has the DNA TGCGCCAGCAGCTTGGGGGTCGGGAGTGAAAAACTGTTTTTT.

This clone was observed once. The J gene is TRBJ2-1, the V gene TRBV6-5; D unresolved. This CDR3 is 14 amino acids long. CDR1 is MNHEY, CDR2 SVGAGI, per germline. Trimming removed 0 bases from V and 4 bases from J, with 7 bases in between. Written as DNA, the CDR3 is TGTGCCAGCAGTTACTCGAACTCTTACAATGAGCAGTTCTTC. This encodes CASSYSNSYNEQFF.

This sequence joins TRBV4-1 and TRBJ1-2, with D maybe TRBD1 (5 bases). Trimming cost V 0 bases and J 4 bases, with 9 bases left between them. There are 14 residues in the CDR3. CDR1 and CDR2 (germline): MGHRA, YSYEKL. The CDR3 DNA reads TGCGCCAGCAGCCAAGATCAGGGAGGCTATGGCTACACCTTC. This translates into CASSQDQGGYGYTF.

The chain uses TRBV2 and TRBJ1-2, with D uncertain. V was clipped by 7 bases and J by 3 bases, with 9 bases between them. The CDR3 is made up of 12 amino acids. CDR1 SNHLY and CDR2 FYNNEI come from the germline V gene. Written as DNA, the CDR3 is TGTGCCAGCACAAGGGTGCACTATGGCTACACCTTC. Translating gives CASTRVHYGYTF.

CDR3 loop: CASSLAGIEKLFF. CDR3 nucleotide sequence: TGTGCCAGCAGTTTGGCAGGGATTGAAAAACTGTTTTTT. The chain is built from TRBV12-3 or TRBV12-4 and TRBJ1-4, with D possibly TRBD1 on 5 matching bases. The V end was cut by 3 bases, the J end by 7 bases, with 9 bases between. The CDR3 is 13 amino acids.

V and J are TRBV2 and TRBJ1-2, with TRBD1 matching over 7 bases. V lost 5 bases, J lost 8 bases, and 20 bases stayed unmatched. CDR3 length: 17 amino acids. Germline lookup yields CDR1 SNHLY and CDR2 FYNNEI. The CDR3 is CASSPLGDRSLVGGYTF. Written as DNA, the CDR3 is TGTGCCAGCAGTCCCCTCGGGGACAGATCCCTTGTGGGGGGCTACACCTTC.

This chain links TRBV3-1 (or the pseudogene TRBV3-2) with TRBJ1-2; D may be TRBD1 (5 bases). Germline V gives CDR1 LGHDT, CDR2 YNNKEL (reference sequence). This CDR3 contains 15 residues. The germline V and J ends were trimmed by 4 bases and 4 bases, with 16 bases remaining between them. The CDR3: CASSPKGPKSYGYTF. As DNA, the CDR3 is TGTGCCAGCAGCCCAAAGGGACCCAAAAGCTATGGCTACACCTTC.

The J gene is TRBJ2-2, the V gene TRBV9; no clear D. The V end lost 4 bases, the J end lost 3 bases, and 4 bases lay between the germline ends. The CDR3 extends over 12 amino acids. Germline V gene sequence: CDR1 SGDLS, CDR2 YYNGEE. CDR3 in DNA: TGTGCCAGCAGCCCCCACACCGGGGAGCTGTTTTTT. It specifies CASSPHTGELFF.

The chain joins TRBV19 to TRBJ1-1; maybe TRBD1 (5 bases). This CDR3 contains 13 residues. Trimming took 4 bases from V and 3 from J, leaving 9 bases between them. Germline V lookup: CDR1 LNHDA, CDR2 SQIVND (reference sequence). CDR3 nucleotides: TGTGCCAGTAGTAGGCTCAGGGACACTGAAGCTTTCTTT. It codes for CASSRLRDTEAFF.

The rearrangement links TRBV4-3 to TRBJ1-1; D gene uncertain. CDR1 LGHNA and CDR2 YSLEER come from the germline V gene. V lost 2 bases and J 4 bases, leaving 11 bases between the germline ends. The CDR3 consists of 14 residues. The CDR3 protein is CASSQSHRGTEAFF. DNA for the CDR3: TGCGCCAGCAGCCAATCCCACCGGGGCACTGAAGCTTTCTTT.

As to this clone: The conserved final phenylalanine or tryptophan is absent from the CDR3, which likely points to a read error. The DNA is left out, because the CDR3 cannot be placed on it with certainty; the CDR3 is given as TCRdb lists it. The chain combines TRBV2 with TRBJ1-5. Germline V gene sequence: CDR1 SNHLY, CDR2 FYNNEI. The CDR3 spans 9 residues, counting both ends. This CDR3 is CASSSPDCA.

This chain joins TRBV7-3 and TRBJ2-2; 8 bases are shared with TRBD1. There are 15 residues in the CDR3. The germline V gene encodes CDR1 SGHTA and CDR2 FQGTGA. The V gene end was trimmed by 6 bases and the J gene end by 4 bases; junction bases not matched to a gene: 7. As DNA, the CDR3 is TGTGCCAGCAGTCCGCCAGGGGGCGGCACCGGGGAGCTGTTTTTT. It yields the protein CASSPPGGGTGELFF.

This clone was seen a single time. The chain combines TRBV9 with TRBJ2-5; D possibly corresponds to TRBD2 (5 bases). The CDR3 has 14 residues. V was pared by 0 bases and J by 9 bases, with 15 bases between. From germline, CDR1 is SGDLS and CDR2 YYNGEE. In nucleotides, the CDR3 is TGTGCCAGCAGCGTAGAATCTAGGGCCGGGGCCCAGTACTTC. Translated, it gives CASSVESRAGAQYF. Full variable domain (remainder filled in from reference TRBV9 and TRBJ2-5): DSGVTQTPKHLITATGQRVTLRCSPRSGDLSVYWYQQSLDQGLQFLIQYYNGEERAKGNILERFSAQQFPDLHSELNLSSLELGDSALYFCASSVESRAGAQYFGPGTRLLVL.

CDR3 in DNA: TGTGCCAGCGAAGGGGAAAGCAATGAGCAGTTCTTC. This encodes CASEGESNEQFF. V gene TRBV12-3 or TRBV12-4 combines with J gene TRBJ2-1; possibly TRBD1 for D (5 bases). This CDR3 has 12 amino acids. V lost 8 bases and J lost 6, with 11 bases in between.

This clone was observed a single time. The rearrangement links TRBV3-1 (or the pseudogene TRBV3-2) to TRBJ1-3; no definite D call. Trimming left V 1 base short and J 4 bases short, with 11 bases between. Germline CDR1 is LGHDT and CDR2 is YNNKEL (reference sequence). This CDR3 has 15 amino acids. DNA for the CDR3: TGTGCCAGCAGCCAAGGGAGTACATGGGGAAACACCATATATTTT. It yields the protein CASSQGSTWGNTIYF.

The chain uses TRBV3-1 (or the pseudogene TRBV3-2) and TRBJ2-1, with TRBD2 as a possible D gene (6 bases). The germline V gene encodes CDR1 LGHDT and CDR2 YNNKEL (reference sequence). The CDR3 sequence is 17 residues long. Trimming took off 3 bases at V and 0 bases at J, with 15 bases between the two ends. CDR3 residues: CASSHRRRAASYNEQFF. The CDR3 DNA follows: TGTGCCAGCAGCCACAGAAGGAGGGCGGCCTCCTACAATGAGCAGTTCTTC.

Only one count was recorded for this clone. The genes are TRBV5-1 and TRBJ1-1, with D possibly being TRBD1 (5 bases). Germline CDR1 SGHRS, CDR2 YFSETQ. The CDR3 extends over 13 amino acids. Trimming left V 0 bases short and J 3 bases short, with 6 bases between. The CDR3 region is CASSLAGHTEAFF. The DNA of the CDR3 is TGCGCCAGCAGCTTGGCAGGGCACACTGAAGCTTTCTTT.

The V gene is TRBV2, the J gene TRBJ2-3; D uncertain. The germline V gene has CDR1 SNHLY and CDR2 FYNNEI. This CDR3 spans 16 amino acids. Trimming pared 3 bases from V and 0 bases from J, leaving 13 bases between. CDR3 in amino acids: CASSESLYESTDTQYF. DNA of the CDR3: TGTGCCAGCAGTGAGAGTTTATACGAGAGCACAGATACGCAGTATTTT.

The rearrangement uses TRBV9 and TRBJ1-2; D unresolved. This CDR3 spans 13 amino acids. Per the germline V gene, CDR1 is SGDLS and CDR2 is YYNGEE. V lost 6 bases and J 1 base, leaving 10 bases between the germline ends. The CDR3 nucleotides read TGTGCCAGCACCCGGAACTTTAACTATGGCTACACCTTC. It specifies CASTRNFNYGYTF.

The chain combines TRBV5-1 with TRBJ1-4; D might be TRBD1 (5 bases). Looked up from germline, CDR1 is SGHRS and CDR2 is YFSETQ. The CDR3 has 16 amino acids. CDR3 sequence reads: CVYVGGRGATNEKLFF. CDR3 coding DNA: TGCGTCTACGTGGGGGGTAGAGGAGCAACTAATGAAAAACTGTTTTTT.

The chain combines TRBV4-1 with TRBJ2-7; maybe TRBD1 (5 bases). V gave up 0 bases and J gave up 0 bases, with 9 bases separating them. The CDR3 has 15 residues. Germline CDR1 reads MGHRA; CDR2 reads YSYEKL. DNA of the CDR3: TGCGCCAGCAGCCAAGATGCAGGGCTCTCCTACGAGCAGTACTTC. Amino acid sequence: CASSQDAGLSYEQYF.